This T cell receptor (beta chain) was captured in a study of T-cell reconstitution after alpha-beta-depleted transplantation in children. Unique molecular identifiers were built into the TCRbeta library. TCRdb itself ran the PCR reads through MiXCR, one entry per CDR3 protein. Found here are roughly 500,000 distinct CDR3 sequences, around a third of them singletons; the top ten hold around 2.3%. The clonotype comes from a human donor who donated a stem cell graft to a child with aplastic anemia. The sample here was PBMCs from the stem cell graft donor, taken from the stem cell graft.

Here the CDR3 reads CAISGVDREGPDTQYF. DNA for the CDR3: TGTGCCATCAGTGGAGTGGATAGGGAGGGCCCAGATACGCAGTATTTT. The rearrangement uses TRBV10-3 and TRBJ2-3, with TRBD2 identical over 7 bases. After removal of 4 bases from V and 4 bases from J, the junction contained 11 bases not matched to a gene. CDR3 length equals 16 residues. Germline-derived CDR1 and CDR2 are ENHRY and SYGVKD.